These T cell receptor beta chains were read from a single sample in a study of cytomegalovirus exposure and HLA in healthy donors. The protocol was immunoSEQ multiplex PCR, while the TCRdb copy is restricted to in-frame clones and leaves out a portion. The data show 150,000 or so clones, about 79% seen once. The material sequenced was PBMCs. These receptors all stem from a man aged 35-49 years in good health and CMV-seropositive. The CDR3 runs from the conserved cysteine through the conserved F or W. Fields, in order: D gene, clone size, J gene, V gene, CDR3 DNA, CDR3 protein. The D gene is left open where the match is weak. Not every row has a clone size; where given, it reads once, few, many or a size class.

D gene: TRBD2
clone size: .
J gene: TRBJ2-1
V gene: TRBV11-3
CDR3 DNA: TGTGCCAGCAGGAAAATCGGGACTAGCGGATTCAATGAGCAGTTCTTC
CDR3 protein: CASRKIGTSGFNEQFF

D gene: TRBD2
clone size: .
J gene: TRBJ2-5
V gene: TRBV7-2
CDR3 DNA: TGTGCCAGCAGCTTTATTACTAGCGGGGAGACCCAGTACTTC
CDR3 protein: CASSFITSGETQYF

D gene: .
clone size: .
J gene: TRBJ2-2
V gene: TRBV5-1
CDR3 DNA: TGCGCCAGCAGCTTGAATCCTAGCGTGGCCGGGGAGCTGTTTTTT
CDR3 protein: CASSLNPSVAGELFF

D gene: TRBD1
clone size: .
J gene: TRBJ2-1
V gene: TRBV11-2
CDR3 DNA: TGTGCCAGCAGCTTAATGGGACAGGGGGCATTAGATGAGCAGTTCTTC
CDR3 protein: CASSLMGQGALDEQFF

D gene: .
clone size: .
J gene: TRBJ2-2
V gene: TRBV29-1
CDR3 DNA: TGCAGCGTTGAAACCAGCGGAAAGACCGGGGAGCTGTTTTTT
CDR3 protein: CSVETSGKTGELFF

D gene: .
clone size: few
J gene: TRBJ2-5
V gene: TRBV21-1
CDR3 DNA: TGTGCCAGCTACGGGACAGGCCGTGGTGGGGAGACCCAGTACTTC
CDR3 protein: CASYGTGRGGETQYF

D gene: .
clone size: .
J gene: TRBJ2-5
V gene: TRBV18
CDR3 DNA: TGTGCCAGCTCACCACCGGGGCAGCCCCAAGAGACCCAGTACTTC
CDR3 protein: CASSPPGQPQETQYF

D gene: TRBD1
clone size: .
J gene: TRBJ2-5
V gene: TRBV29-1
CDR3 DNA: TGCAGCGTTGGACAGGGGGCCCAAGAGACCCAGTACTTC
CDR3 protein: CSVGQGAQETQYF

D gene: TRBD1
clone size: few
J gene: TRBJ1-4
V gene: TRBV27
CDR3 DNA: TGTGCCAGCAGTTTATTATCTAGGGACAGCGCTAATGAAAAACTGTTTTTT
CDR3 protein: CASSLLSRDSANEKLFF

D gene: .
clone size: .
J gene: TRBJ2-1
V gene: TRBV7-9
CDR3 DNA: TGTGCCAGCAGCTATGGGGCTGACAGTCGGGATGAGCAGTTCTTC
CDR3 protein: CASSYGADSRDEQFF

D gene: .
clone size: .
J gene: TRBJ2-7
V gene: TRBV7-3
CDR3 DNA: TGTGCCAGCAGCCTCCTACCCGGGGCCTACGAGCAGTACTTC
CDR3 protein: CASSLLPGAYEQYF

D gene: .
clone size: .
J gene: TRBJ2-6
V gene: TRBV4-2
CDR3 DNA: TGTGCCAGCAGCCAGGAGGGGGCCTCTGGGGCCAACGTCCTGACTTTC
CDR3 protein: CASSQEGASGANVLTF

D gene: TRBD2
clone size: .
J gene: TRBJ2-5
V gene: TRBV15
CDR3 DNA: TGTGCCACCAGCAGAGATCGGACTAGCGGGAGTCGCCAGACCCAGTACTTC
CDR3 protein: CATSRDRTSGSRQTQYF

D gene: TRBD2
clone size: .
J gene: TRBJ2-7
V gene: TRBV15
CDR3 DNA: TGTGCCACCAGCAGAGGCCTAGCGGGGGGTGAGCAGTACTTC
CDR3 protein: CATSRGLAGGEQYF

D gene: TRBD1
clone size: .
J gene: TRBJ2-7
V gene: TRBV6-5
CDR3 DNA: TGTGCCAGCAGCTACGGGACAGCAGCCACCCCTTACGAGCAGTACTTC
CDR3 protein: CASSYGTAATPYEQYF

D gene: TRBD1
clone size: .
J gene: TRBJ1-5
V gene: TRBV28
CDR3 DNA: TGTGCCAGCAGTTCCGGGACAGGGCATGATCAGCCCCAGCATTTT
CDR3 protein: CASSSGTGHDQPQHF